This T cell receptor beta chain was captured in a study of regulatory T cells in long-lasting Graves disease. The time point: newly diagnosed GD, antithyroid drugs for less than 3 months. Making the TCR library involved RNA that had been extracted from PBMCs. Findings of the study overall: Persistent Graves' patients showed a TCR diversity that was lower than that of newly diagnosed ones.

Comment on this clonotype: Its specificity is unknown.

Arm-PCR with iRepertoire HTBI primers amplified the CDR3 regions for these TCR beta libraries. One entry per CDR3 protein, called by TCRdb with MiXCR from the multiplex PCR reads. The table shows under 300,000 distinct CDR3 sequences, with around 20% occurring only once. This CDR3 has 17 residues. J lost 1 base, V lost 3 bases, and 11 bases had no gene match. CDR1 MNHEY and CDR2 SVGEGT come from the germline V gene. The clonotype was recovered from a female donor with Graves disease. The chain uses TRBV6-2 or TRBV6-3 and TRBJ1-1, with 7 positions matching TRBD1. Specimen: peripheral blood mononuclear cells (PBMCs), collected at new diagnosis, from a patient treated with antithyroid drugs. CDR3 DNA: TGTGCCAGCAGTTATCTAAGGGGGCAGGTAAGGAACACTGAAGCTTTCTTT. Translating gives CASSYLRGQVRNTEAFF.